These 5 T cell receptor beta chains were all obtained from the same sample, sequenced in a study of OX40 agonist ivuxolimab in advanced cancers. Measured with immunoSEQ multiplex PCR; TCRdb has only the in-frame clones, and not every one. Among 55,000 to 90,000 clones listed, around 86% were seen once. The starting material was CD4+ or CD8+ T cells sorted from blood, obtained in a trial of the OX40 agonist ivuxolimab. The receptors were sampled from an adult with an advanced solid tumor such as melanoma, head and neck, liver or kidney cancer.

The chain combines TRBV5-1 with TRBJ1-1, with unresolved D. CDR1 and CDR2 from the germline V gene are SGHRS and YFSETQ. V was cut by 0 bases and J by 1 base, with 10 bases left in between. CDR3 size: 15 residues. CDR3 loop: CASSLEGSQNTEAFF. For the CDR3, the DNA is TGCGCCAGCAGCTTGGAAGGGTCCCAGAACACTGAAGCTTTCTTT.

This sequence joins TRBV6-1 and TRBJ2-7; the D is unclear. Between the trimmed V and J ends, which lost 7 bases and 3 bases, there was a span of 13 bases. From germline, CDR1 is MNHNS and CDR2 SASEGT. This CDR3 comprises 13 residues. The CDR3 region has the DNA TGTGCCAGCACGACCTTATTGGACTACGAGCAGTACTTC. Its translation is CASTTLLDYEQYF.

V and J are TRBV7-2 and TRBJ2-1; 10 bases fit TRBD2. V was pared by 3 bases and J by 3 bases, with 2 bases of the junction left unmatched. This CDR3 is built from 15 residues. Germline lookup yields CDR1 SGHTA and CDR2 FQGNSA. CDR3 loop: CASSLLAGDYNEQFF. The CDR3 DNA reads as TGTGCCAGCAGCTTGCTAGCGGGGGACTACAATGAGCAGTTCTTC.

The V gene is TRBV30, the J gene TRBJ1-5; TRBD1 might be the D (5 bases). Trimming took off 3 bases at V and 5 bases at J, with 11 bases between the two ends. Germline values: CDR1 GTSNPN, CDR2 SVGIG (reference sequence). This CDR3 has 13 amino acids. As DNA, the CDR3 is TGTGCCTGGAGACATGACAGTTATCAGCCCCAGCATTTT. Translating it yields CAWRHDSYQPQHF.

The chain couples TRBV4-1 to TRBJ2-1; perhaps D is TRBD1 or TRBD2 (5 bases each). The germline gives CDR1 MGHRA, CDR2 YSYEKL. This CDR3 region has 17 residues. Trimming removed 0 bases from V and 4 bases from J, with 16 bases in between. The CDR3 here is CASSQEVARGGYNEQFF. The CDR3 DNA is TGCGCCAGCAGCCAAGAAGTAGCGAGGGGCGGGTACAATGAGCAGTTCTTC.